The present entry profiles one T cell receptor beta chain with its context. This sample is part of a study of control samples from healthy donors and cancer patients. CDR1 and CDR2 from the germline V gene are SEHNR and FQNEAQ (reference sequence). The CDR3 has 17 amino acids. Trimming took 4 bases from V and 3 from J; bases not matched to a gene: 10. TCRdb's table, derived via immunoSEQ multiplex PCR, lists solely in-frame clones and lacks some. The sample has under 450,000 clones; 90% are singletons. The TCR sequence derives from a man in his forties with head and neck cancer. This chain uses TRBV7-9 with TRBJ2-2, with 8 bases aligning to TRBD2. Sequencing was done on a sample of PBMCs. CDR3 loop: CASSSPSGRGHTGELFF. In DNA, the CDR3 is TGTGCCAGCAGCTCCCCAAGCGGGAGAGGTCACACCGGGGAGCTGTTTTTT.